The 9 T cell receptor beta chains in this list originate from one sample, sequenced in a study of T cell responses to AZD1222 COVID-19 vaccine. Libraries were prepared by immunoSEQ multiplex PCR; TCRdb keeps only in-frame clonotypes and omits some of them. Counted here are about 89,000 clones, more than 70% occurring once; the ten biggest clones make up 4.5% to 7%. The sequencing here drew on peripheral blood, taken 28 days after the second AZD1222 dose. Receptors were obtained from an adult who received the AZD1222 COVID-19 vaccine.

This chain joins TRBV19 and TRBJ1-1; 9 bases match TRBD1. The CDR3 has 13 amino acids. Germline V lookup: CDR1 LNHDA, CDR2 SQIVND (reference sequence). Losses at the gene ends were 3 bases for V and 9 bases for J; bases not matched to a gene: 5. Written as DNA, the CDR3 is TGTGCCAGTAGTATTGGGACAGGGAGGAAAGCTTTCTTT. This translates into CASSIGTGRKAFF.

The chain employs TRBV7-5 and TRBJ1-1. TRBV7-5 counts as a pseudogene. CDR3 length equals 14 residues. CDR3 region: CARSRRPGKTEAFF. CDR3 bases: TGTGCCAGAAGCCGACGGCCGGGTAAGACTGAAGCTTTCTTT.

This chain connects TRBV27 to TRBJ2-5; TRBD1 agrees at 12 bases. From germline, CDR1 is MNHEY and CDR2 SMNVEV (reference sequence). CDR3 size: 15 residues. V dropped 4 bases and J dropped 5; count of bases not matched to a gene: 5. CDR3 sequence reads: CASSSRDRGPETQYF. For the CDR3, the DNA is TGTGCCAGCAGTTCGCGGGACAGGGGGCCGGAGACCCAGTACTTC.

This sequence joins TRBV6-1 and TRBJ2-6; D is unresolved. Germline CDR1 is MNHNS and CDR2 is SASEGT. V was cut by 0 bases and J by 3 bases, with 9 bases left in between. The CDR3 is 16 amino acids. CDR3 DNA sequence: TGTGCCAGCAGTGAAGCCTGGGGATTTGGGGCCAACGTCCTGACTTTC. This codes for CASSEAWGFGANVLTF.

The chain uses TRBV11-2 and TRBJ1-3; D remains ambiguous. Trimming removed 5 bases at V and 3 bases at J, with 14 bases between. The CDR3 sequence is 15 residues long. Germline V gene sequence: CDR1 SGHAT, CDR2 FQNNGV. The CDR3 sequence: CASSPGAGSGNTIYF. The CDR3 nucleotides read TGTGCCAGCAGCCCGGGAGCCGGGAGTGGAAACACCATATATTTT.

The chain uses TRBV5-1 and TRBJ1-2; no reliable D call. Germline CDR1 is SGHRS and CDR2 is YFSETQ. The length of the CDR3 is 12 residues. Trimming left V 4 bases short and J 3 bases short, with 7 bases between. The CDR3 nucleotides are TGCGCCAGCAGCCCCGGGGACTATGGCTACACCTTC. It yields the protein CASSPGDYGYTF.

This chain links TRBV7-9 with TRBJ1-6; 9 bases fit TRBD1. Unmatched junction bases numbered 7, after V lost 5 bases and J lost 5 bases. CDR1 SEHNR and CDR2 FQNEAQ come from the germline V gene (reference sequence). The CDR3 length is 16 residues. The CDR3 nucleotides read TGTGCCAGCAGCCAACTCGGACAGGGGAATAATTCACCCCTCCACTTT. Its translation is CASSQLGQGNNSPLHF.

The chain carries TRBV7-6 and TRBJ2-7; D is undetermined. Germline V gene data show CDR1 as SGHVS and CDR2 as FNYEAQ. Trimming took off 0 bases at V and 3 bases at J, with 9 bases between the two ends. The CDR3 consists of 14 residues. DNA of the CDR3: TGTGCCAGCAGCTTAGCGGTAGTCAGCTACGAGCAGTACTTC. This translates into CASSLAVVSYEQYF.

This CDR3 reads CASSLGQGARNEQFF. CDR3 nucleotide sequence: TGTGCCAGCAGTTTAGGACAGGGGGCGCGCAATGAGCAGTTCTTC. V is TRBV28 and J is TRBJ2-1; 11 bases agree with TRBD1. This CDR3 is 15 amino acids long. The trim removed 2 bases at V and 6 bases at J, leaving 3 bases unmatched. Germline values: CDR1 MDHEN, CDR2 SYDVKM.